The clone carrying this TCR beta chain was observed a single time. Described treatment: 15 to 20 received Ad26.COV2.S at low or high dose, single or two shots; five or six received placebo; per-sample allocation not given. Day 63 after the first vaccine or placebo injection was the time point for sampling. The data derive from a study of Ad26.COV2.S vaccination and SARS-CoV-2 variants. Trimming cost V 0 bases and J 9 bases, with 12 bases left between them. Germline V gives CDR1 SQVTM, CDR2 ANQGSEA. CDR3 length: 12 amino acids. Measured with immunoSEQ multiplex PCR; TCRdb has only the in-frame clones, and not every one. This sample has about 480,000 clones, with around 85% found just once.

The clonotype was recovered from a person between 18 and 65 years old who received the Ad26.COV2.S COVID-19 vaccine or a placebo. The genes are TRBV29-1 and TRBJ2-7; D uncertain. The material was peripheral blood, obtained in a trial of Ad26.COV2.S vaccine versus placebo. CDR3 in DNA: TGCAGCGTTGAAGATCAAGGATTCGGGCAGTACTTC. It yields the protein CSVEDQGFGQYF.